The present T cell receptor beta chain was sequenced within a study of blood T cell repertoires in COVID-19. The table came from immunoSEQ multiplex PCR; TCRdb's copy has only in-frame clones and leaves some out. The sample records tens of thousands of clones, over 65% being singletons. Germline CDR1 SGHAT, CDR2 FQNNGV. The length of the CDR3 is 15 residues. The trim removed 5 bases at V and 6 bases at J, leaving 11 bases unmatched. This sequence joins TRBV11-2 and TRBJ2-7, with 9 bases aligning to TRBD1. The TCR was taken from a woman aged 60 to 75 with acute or convalescent COVID-19. Input material: peripheral blood. The CDR3 DNA follows: TGTGCCAGCAGCCTTGGGACAGGGAGATCGGGCGAGCAGTACTTC. It encodes CASSLGTGRSGEQYF.